A selection of T cell receptor beta chains follows, all from one sample in a study of Graves' ophthalmopathy and Graves' hyperthyroidism. TCRdb used MiXCR to reprocess the multiplex PCR reads, holding one entry per CDR3 protein. The profile shows over a million distinct CDR3 sequences, about 38% of them singletons. Sequences were obtained from peripheral blood or thyroid tissue (not recorded which). These receptors were collected from an adult man with Graves' hyperthyroidism. Each CDR3 is given with its conserved first and last residue. The D gene is left open where the match is weak. Not all rows give a size; the values are once, few, many and, for expanded clones, a class.

clone size	V gene	D gene	J gene	CDR3 protein	CDR3 DNA
-	TRBV2	TRBD1	TRBJ1-6	CASKRDRDSPLHF	TGTGCCAGCAAACGCGACAGGGATTCACCCCTCCACTTT
many	TRBV19	-	TRBJ1-4	CASSPGADSANEKLFF	TGTGCCAGTAGTCCTGGGGCGGATTCTGCTAATGAAAAACTGTTTTTT
-	TRBV28	-	TRBJ1-2	CASSAGRSGYTF	TGTGCCAGCAGTGCTGGAAGGTCAGGCTACACCTTC
many	TRBV7-6	-	TRBJ1-1	CASSFAPVNTEAFF	TGTGCCAGCAGCTTCGCCCCAGTAAACACTGAAGCTTTCTTT
-	TRBV10-2	-	TRBJ2-7	CASSEPPGLYEQYF	TGCGCCAGCAGTGAGCCACCGGGGCTTTACGAGCAGTACTTC
many	TRBV20-1	-	TRBJ1-1	CSARDPRGLKAFF	TGCAGTGCTAGAGATCCGAGGGGCCTAAAGGCTTTCTTT
-	TRBV19	-	TRBJ1-1	CASRRTVTGTTEAFF	TGTGCCAGTAGACGAACAGTCACAGGGACCACTGAAGCTTTCTTT
many	TRBV9	-	TRBJ2-5	CASSVGSEETQYF	TGTGCCAGCAGCGTGGGTAGCGAGGAGACCCAGTACTTC
many	TRBV9	-	TRBJ1-6	CASSGQPGGGPLHF	TGTGCCAGCAGCGGACAGCCCGGGGGGGGACCCCTCCACTTT
many	TRBV10-3	-	TRBJ1-1	CATSGVGGNTEAFF	TGTGCCACTTCCGGTGTCGGGGGGAACACTGAAGCTTTCTTT
-	TRBV5-1	-	TRBJ1-1	CASSLEFWDFVAEAFF	TGCGCCAGCAGCTTGGAGTTTTGGGACTTTGTGGCTGAAGCTTTCTTT
many	TRBV28	-	TRBJ1-3	CASSIDGNTIYF	TGTGCCAGCAGCATCGACGGGAACACCATATATTTT
many	TRBV25-1	TRBD1	TRBJ1-3	CASSETGGGNTIYF	TGTGCCAGCAGTGAGACAGGGGGAGGAAACACCATATATTTT
few	TRBV12-3/TRBV12-4	-	TRBJ2-7	CAGSSGGEQYF	TGTGCCGGCAGCTCAGGTGGAGAGCAGTACTTC
-	TRBV7-9	-	TRBJ2-7	CASSFPEGAPSEQYF	TGTGCCAGCAGCTTTCCGGAGGGGGCGCCTTCCGAGCAGTACTTC